Listed below are T cell receptor beta chains from one sample, sequenced in a study of blood T cell repertoires in COVID-19. Using immunoSEQ multiplex PCR, the repertoire was profiled, and TCRdb retains in-frame clones only, with some absent. The table records fewer than 300,000 clones, around 88% of them present only once. The sample taken for sequencing was PBMCs or T cells enriched from blood (not recorded which). The source of these receptors is a woman between 40 and 50 years old with acute COVID-19. The CDR3 runs from the conserved cysteine through the conserved F or W. Each record gives: V gene, D gene, J gene, clone size, CDR3 length, CDR3 DNA, CDR3 protein. The D gene is left open where the match is weak. The size field is filled for only some rows; it gives once, few, many or a size class.

>TRBV19|TRBD2|TRBJ2-7|.|16
TGTGCCAGTAGTACTTTAGCGGGGTCCGATCCCTACGAGCAGTACTTC
CASSTLAGSDPYEQYF
>TRBV6-5|TRBD1|TRBJ1-6|.|16
TGTGCCAGCAGTTACGCGGGACAGGGGTTTAATTCACCCCTCCACTTT
CASSYAGQGFNSPLHF
>TRBV6-5|TRBD1|TRBJ1-4|.|14
TGTGCCAGCAGACCATCGACAGGGAATGAAAAACTGTTTTTT
CASRPSTGNEKLFF
>TRBV7-8|.|TRBJ1-1|.|15
TGTGCCAGCAGCCGCCCGGGAGTTGGGAGTACTGAAGCTTTCTTT
CASSRPGVGSTEAFF
>TRBV7-2|.|TRBJ1-1|.|14
TGTGCCAGCAGCCAACAGGGCTTTGGGACTGAAGCTTTCTTT
CASSQQGFGTEAFF
>TRBV2|.|TRBJ1-1|.|14
TGTGCCAGCAGCTATTTAAGTGAGGAAACTGAAGCTTTCTTT
CASSYLSEETEAFF
>TRBV19|.|TRBJ2-3|.|16
TGTGCCACCACCAATCGAGGCAACTTGGGCACAGATACGCAGTATTTT
CATTNRGNLGTDTQYF
>TRBV11-3|.|TRBJ1-2|.|15
TGTGCCAGCAGCCAGACAGGACAGCTCAACTTGGGCTACACCTTC
CASSQTGQLNLGYTF
>TRBV2|.|TRBJ2-5|.|14
TGTGCCAGCAGTGAAAACAGTGACCAGGAGACCCAGTACTTC
CASSENSDQETQYF
>TRBV7-8|.|TRBJ1-2|once|17
TGTGCCAGCAGCTTAGAAGGCTGGAACAGTCCTAACTATGGCTACACCTTC
CASSLEGWNSPNYGYTF
>TRBV9|.|TRBJ2-5|.|13
TGTGCCAGCAGCGTAGCTCTTGAGGAGACCCAGTACTTC
CASSVALEETQYF
>TRBV14|.|TRBJ1-4|.|15
TGTGCCAGCAGCCGGGACGGGAGGACTAATGAAAAACTGTTTTTT
CASSRDGRTNEKLFF
>TRBV14|TRBD1|TRBJ1-4|.|15
TGTGCCAGCAGCCAATACACAGGGACAGGAGAAAAACTGTTTTTT
CASSQYTGTGEKLFF
>TRBV5-4|TRBD2|TRBJ2-3|.|14
TGTGCCAGCAGCGCCAGCGGGAGTTCAGATACGCAGTATTTT
CASSASGSSDTQYF
>TRBV10-3|TRBD2|TRBJ2-3|once|17
TGTGCCATCAGTGGTGGACTAGCGGGAGGGCCGATAGATACGCAGTATTTT
CAISGGLAGGPIDTQYF
>TRBV10-3|TRBD2|TRBJ2-3|.|14
TGTGCCATCTCGGCTAGCGGGAGCATGGATACGCAGTATTTT
CAISASGSMDTQYF
>TRBV2|.|TRBJ1-1|few|15
TGTGCCAGCAGTGAGGGAGGACTGTCGAACACTGAAGCTTTCTTT
CASSEGGLSNTEAFF
>TRBV11-2|.|TRBJ1-1|.|15
TGTGCCAGCAGCTTAGTATACGGTTCGGACACTGAAGCTTTCTTT
CASSLVYGSDTEAFF
>TRBV29-1|TRBD1|TRBJ2-1|.|15
TGCAGCGTTGATACGGGGACAGGGGTTGGAAATGAGCAGTTCTTC
CSVDTGTGVGNEQFF
>TRBV24-1|TRBD2|TRBJ2-7|.|14
TGTGCCACCAGTGAAGGCGGGAGGGCCTACGAGCAGTACTTC
CATSEGGRAYEQYF
>TRBV28|.|TRBJ1-1|.|14
TGTGCCAGCAGTTTATCAATGCGGGGCACTGAAGCTTTCTTT
CASSLSMRGTEAFF
>TRBV7-3|.|TRBJ1-3|.|14
TGTGCCAGCAGCTCCGGGACTTCTGGAAACACCATATATTTT
CASSSGTSGNTIYF
>TRBV6-5|.|TRBJ2-1|.|13
TGTGCCAGCAGTTACGGAGGAGGGGATGAGCAGTTCTTC
CASSYGGGDEQFF
>TRBV9|.|TRBJ1-1|.|14
TGTGCCAGCAGCGCGGACGGGGGGGACACTGAAGCTTTCTTT
CASSADGGDTEAFF
>TRBV20-1|.|TRBJ1-2|.|15
TGCAGTGCTAGTTCTAAGGGCCGTACAGGCTATGGCTACACCTTC
CSASSKGRTGYGYTF
>TRBV7-8|TRBD2|TRBJ2-1|.|16
TGTGCCAGCAGCTTAGCAAGACTAGCGGGCCCACAAGGGCAGTTCTTC
CASSLARLAGPQGQFF
>TRBV28|TRBD2|TRBJ2-1|.|18
TGTGCCAGCAGTACCGGACTAGCGGGAGGCTCCTCCTACAATGAGCAGTTCTTC
CASSTGLAGGSSYNEQFF
>TRBV7-8|TRBD1|TRBJ2-7|.|16
TGTGCCAGCAGCCCCGCCTGGGACAGACAAACCTACGAGCAGTACTTC
CASSPAWDRQTYEQYF
>TRBV29-1|.|TRBJ1-2|.|11
TGCAGCGTGGGGGGGGACACTGGCTACACCTTC
CSVGGDTGYTF
>TRBV9|TRBD1|TRBJ2-1|.|15
TGTGCCAGCAGCGTAGCCGGGACAGTTTACAATGAGCAGTTCTTC
CASSVAGTVYNEQFF
>TRBV4-1|TRBD1|TRBJ2-1|.|17
TGCGCCAGCAGCCAATCGGCGCCCAGGGGGCTGCAATGGGAGCAGTTCTTC
CASSQSAPRGLQWEQFF
>TRBV5-4|TRBD1|TRBJ1-2|.|13
TGTGCCAGCAGCTTTCTGACAGGGAATGGCTACACCTTC
CASSFLTGNGYTF
>TRBV28|.|TRBJ2-7|.|19
TGTGCCAGCAGTTTCAATTTAGGTCAGGGGCTACTTAATACCTACGAGCAGTACTTC
CASSFNLGQGLLNTYEQYF
>TRBV5-4|TRBD1|TRBJ1-2|.|17
TGTGCCAGCAGCTTGGTGGCCCAACGGACAGGGAGCTATGGCTACACCTTC
CASSLVAQRTGSYGYTF
>TRBV25-1|.|TRBJ1-1|.|15
TGTGCCAGCAGTGCGGGATTGCGGGGCGACACTGAAGCTTTCTTT
CASSAGLRGDTEAFF
>TRBV30|.|TRBJ1-4|.|14
TGTGCCTGGACGACCGGGACTCACTATGAAAAACTGTTTTTT
CAWTTGTHYEKLFF
>TRBV9|TRBD1|TRBJ1-3|.|15
TGTGCCAGCAGCGGGACAGGGATTTCTGGAAACACCATATATTTT
CASSGTGISGNTIYF
>TRBV5-4|.|TRBJ2-7|.|13
TGTGCCAGCAGCTCGGGTCCCGACTACGAGCAGTACTTC
CASSSGPDYEQYF